Listed here are 32 T cell receptor beta chains from one sample, sequenced in a study of patients and donors after allogeneic stem cell transplantation. One entry per CDR3 protein results from TCRdb running MiXCR on the RT-PCR reads. The repertoire includes around 150,000 distinct CDR3 sequences, about 36% of them detected once, and around 50% sits in the top ten. Specimen: blood, either unsorted or a sorted T cell fraction (not recorded which). These TCRs come from a human donor who was either an allogeneic HSCT recipient or a stem cell or donor lymphocyte infusion donor (not recorded which). It is not recorded whose cells these are; they may come from a transplant donor.

The rearrangement uses TRBV6-2 or TRBV6-3 and TRBJ1-1; tentatively, D is TRBD1 (5 bases). CDR1 is MNHEY, CDR2 SVGEGT, per germline. V dropped 6 bases and J dropped 6 bases, with 8 bases sitting between them. The CDR3 has 11 amino acids. CDR3 in amino acids: CASRRGAEAFF. CDR3 bases: TGTGCCAGCAGACGGGGGGCTGAAGCTTTCTTT.

On this clonotype: It is unclear where the CDR3 begins or ends on the DNA, so no DNA is shown, and the CDR3 is as TCRdb lists it. CDR3 protein: CASSSSEPGADTQYF. The chain uses TRBV6-5 and TRBJ2-3; the listed D gene, TRBD1, was not tested against the DNA. Counting both end residues, the CDR3 totals 15 amino acids. Germline V gives CDR1 MNHEY, CDR2 SVGAGI.

This clonotype was recorded many times. CDR3 amino acids: CASSYGTHEQFF. CDR3 DNA: TGTGCCAGCAGTTACGGGACCCATGAGCAGTTCTTC. The gene calls are TRBV12-3 or TRBV12-4 and TRBJ2-1; D is perhaps TRBD1 or TRBD2 (5 bases each). CDR3 length: 12 residues. With 4 bases removed from V and 8 bases from J, the gap between germline ends came to 9 bases.

The chain recombines TRBV30 with TRBJ2-3; either TRBD1 or TRBD2 may fit D (5 bases each). This CDR3 is built from 14 residues. Germline lookup yields CDR1 GTSNPN and CDR2 SVGIG (reference sequence). V gave up 2 bases and J gave up 2 bases, with 11 bases separating them. Here the CDR3 DNA reads TGTGCCTGGAGTAGTGGGGGTATCACAGATACGCAGTATTTT. Its protein is CAWSSGGITDTQYF.

The chain couples TRBV4-1 to TRBJ2-4; TRBD2 matches at 7 bases. Germline loops: CDR1 MGHRA, CDR2 YSYEKL. V dropped 4 bases and J dropped 0; count of bases not matched to a gene: 6. This CDR3 comprises 16 residues. This chain's CDR3 is CASSLRGELAKNIQYF. The CDR3 region has the DNA TGCGCCAGCAGCCTTCGGGGGGAACTAGCCAAAAACATTCAGTACTTC.

The chain uses TRBV5-1 and TRBJ2-1, with 9 bases fitting TRBD2. Per the germline V gene, CDR1 is SGHRS and CDR2 is YFSETQ. The V and J ends lost 2 bases and 0 bases, in that order; junction bases with no gene match: 3. The CDR3 contains 16 residues. CDR3 DNA sequence: TGCGCCAGCAGCTTAGCGGGGGGACTCTCCTACAATGAGCAGTTCTTC. This translates into CASSLAGGLSYNEQFF.

This clonotype was detected a few times. V is TRBV7-9 and J is TRBJ1-5, with 10 bases aligning to TRBD1. Germline-derived CDR1 and CDR2 are SEHNR and FQNEAQ (reference sequence). The CDR3 contains 17 residues. With 5 bases clipped from V and 5 bases from J, the junction kept 12 bases outside the gene matches. The chain's CDR3 is CASSRGQGNPEHQPQHF. CDR3 sequence (DNA): TGTGCCAGCAGCAGGGGACAGGGGAACCCCGAACATCAGCCCCAGCATTTT.

The chain joins TRBV5-6 to TRBJ1-4; D remains ambiguous. CDR3 length: 14 residues. Germline V gives CDR1 SGHDT, CDR2 YYEEEE. With 3 bases removed from V and 1 base from J, the gap between germline ends came to 7 bases. CDR3 amino acids: CASSSAGTNEKLFF. The CDR3 DNA reads as TGTGCCAGCAGCTCGGCAGGAACTAATGAAAAACTGTTTTTT. Combining the CDR3 with reference TRBV5-6 and TRBJ1-4 gives the whole variable domain DAGVTQSPTHLIKTRGQQVTLRCSPKSGHDTVSWYQQALGQGPQFIFQYYEEEERQRGNFPDRFSGHQFPNYSSELNVNALLLGDSALYLCASSSAGTNEKLFFGSGTQLSVL.

This clonotype was counted only a few times. The gene calls are TRBV10-3 and TRBJ2-6; TRBD1 matches 8 bases. Germline loops: CDR1 ENHRY, CDR2 SYGVKD. With 4 bases clipped from V and 4 bases from J, the junction kept 6 bases outside the gene matches. The CDR3 runs 16 residues. The CDR3 region is CAISGPDREGANVLTF. In nucleotides, the CDR3 is TGTGCCATCAGTGGCCCGGACAGGGAAGGGGCCAACGTCCTGACTTTC.

This clonotype came up a few times. V is TRBV5-5 and J is TRBJ1-4; TRBD1 agrees at 7 bases. After removal of 4 bases from V and 6 bases from J, the junction contained 6 bases not matched to a gene. CDR3 length: 14 residues. The V gene's germline CDR1 is SGHKS and CDR2 YYEKEE (reference sequence). This CDR3 is CASSPEGTDEKLFF. The CDR3 DNA follows: TGTGCCAGCAGCCCAGAAGGGACAGATGAAAAACTGTTTTTT. Full variable domain (outside the CDR3, taken from reference TRBV5-5 and TRBJ1-4): DAGVTQSPTHLIKTRGQQVTLRCSPISGHKSVSWYQQVLGQGPQFIFQYYEKEERGRGNFPDRFSARQFPNYSSELNVNALLLGDSALYLCASSPEGTDEKLFFGSGTQLSVL.

This chain uses TRBV4-2 with TRBJ1-1, with D possibly being TRBD1 (6 bases). This CDR3 has 15 amino acids. V was shortened by 1 base and J by 1 base, with 10 bases between the two germline ends. Germline loops: CDR1 LGHNA, CDR2 YNFKEQ. For the CDR3, the DNA is TGTGCCAGCAGCCAAGCGGGACATTCGAACACTGAAGCTTTCTTT. Protein: CASSQAGHSNTEAFF.

The J gene is TRBJ2-5, the V gene TRBV6-5; no firm D call. V lost 2 bases to trimming and J lost 5 bases, with 12 bases between them. Germline V CDR1 and CDR2: MNHEY, SVGAGI. The CDR3 sequence is 14 residues long. Here the CDR3 DNA reads TGTGCCAGCAGTTACGCCAACCCGTGGGAGACCCAGTACTTC. It is translated as CASSYANPWETQYF.

V and J are TRBV9 and TRBJ2-3; D is perhaps TRBD2 (6 bases). CDR3 length: 16 amino acids. Trimming removed 3 bases from V and 6 bases from J, with 20 bases in between. Germline lookup yields CDR1 SGDLS and CDR2 YYNGEE. The CDR3 loop reads CASSDPILAPPDTQYF. Written as DNA, the CDR3 is TGTGCCAGCAGCGATCCAATACTAGCTCCTCCGGATACGCAGTATTTT.

This clonotype was counted a few times. This sequence joins TRBV3-1 and TRBJ1-5; maybe TRBD1 (6 bases). The CDR3 totals 15 residues. Trimming shortened V by 2 bases and J by 2 bases, and 10 bases separated the two germline ends. Germline V CDR1 and CDR2: LGHDT, YNNKEL (reference sequence). The CDR3 coding sequence is TGTGCCAGCAGCCAAACAGGGTGGGGCAATCAGCCCCAGCATTTT. It yields the protein CASSQTGWGNQPQHF.

The V call is TRBV7-2, the J call TRBJ2-5, with D uncertain. Germline loops: CDR1 SGHTA, CDR2 FQGNSA. V was cut by 5 bases and J by 1 base, with 14 bases left in between. The CDR3 has 15 residues. The CDR3 protein is CASSVQTLLQETQYF. In DNA form, the CDR3 reads TGTGCCAGCAGCGTCCAGACTCTACTCCAAGAGACCCAGTACTTC.

This clonotype was observed a few times. This sequence joins TRBV4-3 and TRBJ1-2; D is possibly TRBD1 (6 bases). Germline V gives CDR1 LGHNA, CDR2 YSLEER. The V end lost 0 bases, the J end lost 5 bases, and 19 bases lay between the germline ends. The CDR3 is 17 residues long. The CDR3 sequence is CASSQDRGGGSTYGYTF. The CDR3 nucleotides are TGCGCCAGCAGCCAAGATAGGGGGGGCGGGTCGACGTATGGCTACACCTTC.

This clonotype showed up many times. The rearrangement links TRBV4-1 to TRBJ1-1; D gene uncertain. CDR1 is MGHRA and CDR2 is YSYEKL in the germline V gene. Trimming removed 1 base at V and 6 bases at J, with 12 bases between. This CDR3 contains 14 residues. The CDR3 DNA sequence: TGCGCCAGCAGCCAAGGGCCGGCCGGGGCTGAAGCTTTCTTT. Protein: CASSQGPAGAEAFF.

This chain uses TRBV27 with TRBJ1-2; 8 bases match TRBD1. The germline V gene encodes CDR1 MNHEY and CDR2 SMNVEV (reference sequence). The V and J ends lost 6 bases and 5 bases, in that order; junction bases with no gene match: 5. This CDR3 region has 13 residues. CDR3 loop: CASSGQGIYGYTF. The CDR3 nucleotides read TGTGCCAGCAGCGGACAGGGAATTTATGGCTACACCTTC.

The table lists this clonotype with a few counts. The chain links TRBV9 to TRBJ1-3; TRBD1 is a possible D gene (5 bases). The CDR3 totals 16 residues. V was trimmed by 4 bases and J by 4 bases, leaving 18 bases between them. Germline CDR1 SGDLS, CDR2 YYNGEE. CDR3 protein: CASSPPLRGIGNTIYF. The CDR3 nucleotides read TGTGCCAGCAGCCCTCCTCTGAGGGGTATCGGAAACACCATATATTTT.

This clonotype was seen many times. The genes are TRBV5-1 and TRBJ1-1; D possibly corresponds to TRBD1 (6 bases). The CDR3 has 16 residues. CDR1 SGHRS and CDR2 YFSETQ come from the germline V gene. Trimming stripped 0 bases from V and 0 bases from J, with 12 bases between. The CDR3 region has the DNA TGCGCCAGCAGCTTGGGCAGGGGCGGCCTGAACACTGAAGCTTTCTTT. Protein product: CASSLGRGGLNTEAFF.

A few counts support this clonotype. V usage is TRBV20-1 and J usage is TRBJ1-4, with D uncertain. V lost 0 bases and J 7 bases, leaving 12 bases between the germline ends. The CDR3 runs 14 residues. Germline CDR1 DFQATT, CDR2 SNEGSKA (reference sequence). CDR3 sequence (DNA): TGCAGTGCTAGAGAGTCGGGAGGCGGTGAAAAACTGTTTTTT. It translates to CSARESGGGEKLFF.

This clonotype was detected only a few times. V usage is TRBV27 and J usage is TRBJ2-7; 7 bases agree with TRBD2. V lost 6 bases to trimming and J lost 0 bases; unmatched junction nucleotides: 8. The V gene's germline CDR1 is MNHEY and CDR2 SMNVEV (reference sequence). The CDR3 is made up of 15 amino acids. For the CDR3, the DNA is TGTGCCAGCAGCTCCCGGGGGGTTAGCTCCTACGAGCAGTACTTC. It translates to CASSSRGVSSYEQYF.

This chain joins TRBV7-9 and TRBJ1-3, with TRBD1 matching over 7 bases. The J segment lost 0 bases and the V segment lost 5 bases, leaving 4 bases of the junction unmatched. The CDR3 has 15 amino acids. The germline CDR1 and CDR2 sequences are SEHNR and FQNEAQ (reference sequence). As DNA, the CDR3 is TGTGCCAGCAGCCAAGGGGGCTTCTCTGGAAACACCATATATTTT. Protein product: CASSQGGFSGNTIYF.

The chain carries TRBV12-3 or TRBV12-4 and TRBJ2-3; maybe TRBD1 (6 bases). V lost 5 bases to trimming and J lost 1 base, with 10 bases between them. The CDR3 is 14 residues long. This CDR3 is CASSATGGTDTQYF. The CDR3, as DNA: TGTGCCAGCAGTGCGACAGGCGGCACAGATACGCAGTATTTT.

Only a few counts were recorded for this clonotype. This sequence joins TRBV9 and TRBJ1-1; 12 bases are shared with TRBD1. The CDR3 loop spans 15 amino acids. The ends lost 0 bases at V and 10 bases at J; junction bases unmatched: 7. Germline CDR1 SGDLS, CDR2 YYNGEE. The CDR3 DNA is TGTGCCAGCAGCGTAGGATCCGGGACAGGGGGCGCAGCTTTCTTT. Translating gives CASSVGSGTGGAAFF.

V usage is TRBV20-1 and J usage is TRBJ1-1; possible D gene TRBD1, 5 bases. The CDR3 covers 12 residues. V lost 5 bases and J 3 bases, leaving 10 bases between the germline ends. CDR1 is DFQATT and CDR2 is SNEGSKA in the germline V gene (reference sequence). CDR3 loop: CSAYRIYTEAFF. In nucleotides, the CDR3 is TGCAGTGCTTACAGGATATACACTGAAGCTTTCTTT.

The gene calls are TRBV20-1 and TRBJ2-7; TRBD1 matches at 8 bases. V was clipped by 0 bases and J by 3 bases; unmatched bases: 13. CDR1 and CDR2 (germline): DFQATT, SNEGSKA (reference sequence). The CDR3 extends over 17 amino acids. The CDR3 DNA sequence: TGCAGTGCTAGAGATCTGGGCAAGGGGACAGGATTCTACGAGCAGTACTTC. Translation: CSARDLGKGTGFYEQYF.

This clonotype was recorded at least ten times. The V call is TRBV7-2, the J call TRBJ1-1, with D hard to call. The V and J ends lost 1 base and 0 bases respectively, with 9 bases between them. The germline CDR1 and CDR2 sequences are SGHTA and FQGNSA. This CDR3 has 15 residues. CDR3 bases: TGTGCCAGCAGCTTAGTAACAGCCTTGAACACTGAAGCTTTCTTT. Protein sequence: CASSLVTALNTEAFF.

The rearrangement links TRBV6-6 to TRBJ1-5; possible D gene TRBD1, 5 bases. The CDR3 is 15 amino acids. V was clipped by 2 bases and J by 2 bases, with 10 bases between them. Germline V gene sequence: CDR1 MNHNY, CDR2 SVGAGI (reference sequence). Written as DNA, the CDR3 is TGTGCCAGCAGTTACGGTCCGGGGGGCAATCAGCCCCAGCATTTT. Translated: CASSYGPGGNQPQHF.

This clonotype was counted a single time. The chain combines TRBV28 with TRBJ2-3; D not resolved. Per the germline V gene, CDR1 is MDHEN and CDR2 is SYDVKM. Trimming cost V 6 bases and J 5 bases, with 12 bases left between them. The CDR3 runs 13 residues. The CDR3 DNA follows: TGTGCCAGCAGGGGAATTTCCAGAGATACGCAGTATTTT. Its translation: CASRGISRDTQYF. Filled out from reference TRBV28 and TRBJ2-3, the complete variable domain reads DVKVTQSSRYLVKRTGEKVFLECVQDMDHENMFWYRQDPGLGLRLIYFSYDVKMKEKGDIPEGYSVSREKKERFSLILESASTNQTSMYLCASRGISRDTQYFGPGTRLTVL.

This chain links TRBV28 with TRBJ1-1, with TRBD1 matching over 7 bases. The germline V gene has CDR1 MDHEN and CDR2 SYDVKM. After removal of 2 bases from V and 10 bases from J, the junction contained 4 bases not matched to a gene. The CDR3 runs 12 residues. As DNA, the CDR3 is TGTGCCAGCAGTTTAGAGAACAGGGGAGCTTTCTTT. It encodes CASSLENRGAFF.

This chain connects TRBV4-3 to TRBJ1-2; the match to TRBD1 covers 7 bases. Germline trimming cut 2 bases from V and 4 bases from J; bases unmatched to any gene: 4. There are 14 residues in the CDR3. Germline loops: CDR1 LGHNA, CDR2 YSLEER. As DNA, the CDR3 is TGCGCCAGCAGCCAAAACAGGGGCCCCTATGGCTACACCTTC. It is translated as CASSQNRGPYGYTF.